Many counts were recorded for the clone carrying this T cell receptor beta chain. The source of the sample is a study of CD8+CD57+ T cells in acquired aplastic anemia. This CDR3 region has 12 residues. Looked up from germline, CDR1 is SEHNR and CDR2 is FQNEAQ (reference sequence). The V gene lost 1 base and the J gene lost 5 bases, with 6 bases spanning the gap. The use of genomic DNA as template underpinned the TCR beta VDJ and CDR3 profiling. Each CDR3 protein gets one entry after TCRdb re-called the reads with MiXCR. The sample has roughly 86,000 distinct CDR3 sequences, roughly half seen once; the top ten hold around 63%.

Sequencing was done on a sample of sorted CD4+, CD8+, or CD8+CD57+ T cells (not recorded which) from PBMCs. This sequence originates from a human donor in good health, serving as a control. The chain employs TRBV7-9 and TRBJ2-7; D uncertain. The CDR3 reads CASSLDNHEQYF. The CDR3 nucleotides are TGTGCCAGCAGCTTAGATAACCACGAGCAGTACTTC.